One T cell receptor (beta chain) is described in this entry. The antigen remains unidentified. These data are taken from a study of blood T cells in healthy people across ages. The study, taken as a whole, reports: Donors of long life had a larger count of naive CD4+ cells and greater diversity than aged donors.

Trimming pared 5 bases from V and 3 bases from J, leaving 10 bases between. Germline CDR1 reads SGHTA; CDR2 reads FQGNSA. The CDR3 has 13 amino acids. Alongside a J-beta primer mix, a sample-barcoded 5' primer served in a second PCR lasting about 7 to 12 cycles. TCRdb reprocessed the 5' RACE reads via MiXCR and lists one record per CDR3 protein. This table has approximately 850,000 distinct CDR3 sequences, about 42% appearing once. The sequencing input was blood. This clonotype was sampled from a man between 60 and 75 years old in good health. The genes are TRBV7-2 and TRBJ1-2; possible D gene TRBD1, 5 bases. CDR3 in amino acids: CASSQQADYGYTF. The CDR3 DNA reads as TGTGCCAGCAGCCAACAGGCCGACTATGGCTACACCTTC.